These 28 T cell receptor beta chains originate from one sample sequenced in a study of regulatory T cells in long-lasting Graves disease (dated by TCRdb to about 2021). The time point label here, explained by the study, means: persistent/refractory GD, antithyroid drugs over 5 years with positive TRAb. For both TCR sequencing and RNA sequencing, RNA was extracted from PBMCs using TRIzol. The library relied on multiplex PCR. Sequencer: Illumina HiSeq 4000. CDR3 regions were amplified by Arm-PCR with iRepertoire HTBI primers to construct TCR beta libraries. TCRdb itself trimmed the public reads at Q25 with fastp, ran MiXCR and retained productive beta chains. When rows share a CDR3 protein, they turn into one entry using the most common DNA and genes. In all, the sample holds under 350,000 distinct CDR3 sequences, and approximately 20% of those were seen once. Approximately 53% of the sample belongs to the ten largest clones.

This sample comprised peripheral blood mononuclear cells (PBMCs), obtained when the disease was refractory, from a patient treated with antithyroid drugs. These receptors all come from a female donor with Graves disease.

This clonotype was seen a handful of times. V and J are TRBV7-8 and TRBJ2-2; D remains unclear. Trimming removed 2 bases from V and 5 bases from J, with 15 bases in between. This CDR3 has 16 residues. The germline V gene encodes CDR1 SGHVS and CDR2 FQNEAQ. The CDR3 sequence: CASSLFSANPTGELFF. CDR3 sequence (DNA): TGTGCCAGCAGCTTATTTTCGGCGAACCCAACCGGGGAGCTGTTTTTT.

This clonotype has ten or more counts. This chain connects TRBV20-1 to TRBJ2-4; weak D call: TRBD2 (5 bases). CDR1 is DFQATT and CDR2 is SNEGSKA in the germline V gene (reference sequence). There are 16 residues in the CDR3. Deletions cut 5 bases from V and 3 bases from J, with 20 bases between. The CDR3 spells CSARAAVGAVKNIQYF. The CDR3 nucleotides are TGCAGTGCTCGGGCGGCGGTGGGAGCGGTCAAAAACATTCAGTACTTC.

As concerns this clonotype: It is unclear where the CDR3 begins or ends on the DNA, so no DNA is shown, and the CDR3 is as TCRdb lists it. J is TRBJ1-3 and V is TRBV6-9; no DNA check was done on the table's D call, TRBD1. Both ends counted, the CDR3 spans 17 residues. From germline, CDR1 is MNHGY and CDR2 SVAAGI. The CDR3 sequence: CASSSSDRGVSGNTIYF.

This clonotype has ten or more counts. The rearrangement links TRBV6-1 to TRBJ1-1; D ambiguous. Germline loops: CDR1 MNHNS, CDR2 SASEGT. V was clipped by 5 bases and J by 2 bases, with 9 bases between them. CDR3 length equals 13 residues. Here the CDR3 DNA reads TGTGCCAGCAGTCACACACCTAACACTGAAGCTTTCTTT. Encoded protein: CASSHTPNTEAFF.

This clonotype was found a few times. V usage is TRBV5-6 and J usage is TRBJ2-7; perhaps TRBD1 as D (5 bases). The CDR3 sequence is 12 residues long. V dropped 0 bases and J dropped 6 bases, with 7 bases sitting between them. The germline V gene encodes CDR1 SGHDT and CDR2 YYEEEE. As DNA, the CDR3 is TGTGCCAGCAGCTTGGGACAGTTCGAGCAGTACTTC. Its translation: CASSLGQFEQYF.

This clonotype occurred many times. CDR3 nucleotides: TGCAGTGCTAGCGGGACAGGGGGGCACCAGCCCCAGCATTTT. This translates into CSASGTGGHQPQHF. The V call is TRBV20-1, the J call TRBJ1-5; 11 bases fit TRBD1. This CDR3 contains 14 residues. Germline CDR1 DFQATT, CDR2 SNEGSKA (reference sequence). With V trimmed by 3 bases and J by 7 bases, 5 bases remained unmatched.

There are a few counts of this clonotype. This chain connects TRBV7-9 to TRBJ2-4, with 10 bases that match TRBD1. J was trimmed by 6 bases and V by 4 bases; bases with no gene match: 6. Germline loops: CDR1 SEHNR, CDR2 FQNEAQ (reference sequence). There are 15 residues in the CDR3. CDR3 residues: CASSSWTGGRNIQYF. DNA for the CDR3: TGTGCCAGCAGCTCATGGACAGGGGGGAGAAACATTCAGTACTTC.

This clonotype was counted at least ten times. V gene TRBV11-2 combines with J gene TRBJ2-5; D gene ambiguous. V was shortened by 7 bases and J by 5 bases, with 11 bases between the two germline ends. CDR1 and CDR2 (germline): SGHAT, FQNNGV. This CDR3 is built from 12 residues. The CDR3 reads CASTDWKETQYF. CDR3 coding DNA: TGTGCCAGCACCGATTGGAAGGAGACCCAGTACTTC. The full variable domain, its missing parts supplied by reference TRBV11-2 and TRBJ2-5, is EAGVAQSPRYKIIEKRQSVAFWCNPISGHATLYWYQQILGQGPKLLIQFQNNGVVDDSQLPKDRFSAERLKGVDSTLKIQPAKLEDSAVYLCASTDWKETQYFGPGTRLLVL.

The V call is TRBV28, the J call TRBJ2-3; perhaps TRBD2 as D (5 bases). The ends were cut back, 4 bases at V and 5 bases at J, with 13 bases in the middle. Per germline, CDR1 MDHEN and CDR2 SYDVKM. The CDR3 is made up of 14 amino acids. DNA for the CDR3: TGTGCCAGCAGTTCACGACTCGGGGAAGATACGCAGTATTTT. Protein product: CASSSRLGEDTQYF. Full variable domain (rest looked up from reference TRBV28 and TRBJ2-3): DVKVTQSSRYLVKRTGEKVFLECVQDMDHENMFWYRQDPGLGLRLIYFSYDVKMKEKGDIPEGYSVSREKKERFSLILESASTNQTSMYLCASSSRLGEDTQYFGPGTRLTVL.

This clonotype was detected only a few times. The chain recombines TRBV27 with TRBJ2-7, with 7 bases lining up with TRBD2. CDR3 length: 14 residues. Germline assignment: CDR1 MNHEY and CDR2 SMNVEV (reference sequence). V lost 2 bases, J lost 4 bases, and 5 bases stayed unmatched. CDR3 nucleotides: TGTGCCAGCAGTTTAGCAGCGGGAAGGTACGAGCAGTACTTC. Translated: CASSLAAGRYEQYF.

This clonotype came up a few times. The V call is TRBV6-2 or TRBV6-3, the J call TRBJ2-5; no clear D. Germline CDR1 MNHEY, CDR2 SVGEGT. Trimming removed 6 bases at V and 5 bases at J, with 16 bases between. This CDR3 region has 14 residues. This CDR3 reads CASSRPFVGETQYF. Written as DNA, the CDR3 is TGTGCCAGCAGCCGCCCCTTCGTCGGGGAGACCCAGTACTTC.

The chain links TRBV28 to TRBJ2-3; 11 bases fit TRBD1. Germline V CDR1 and CDR2: MDHEN, SYDVKM. The CDR3 runs 18 residues. V dropped 6 bases and J dropped 0; count of bases not matched to a gene: 11. The CDR3 DNA follows: TGTGCCAGCAGCACGGGACAGGGGGTATTTACTAGCACAGATACGCAGTATTTT. This gives the protein CASSTGQGVFTSTDTQYF.

In its sample, this clonotype was seen many times. The J gene is TRBJ1-5, the V gene TRBV11-2; D gene unclear. CDR1 is SGHAT and CDR2 is FQNNGV in the germline V gene. The CDR3 is 16 amino acids. With 5 bases removed from V and 1 base from J, the gap between germline ends came to 15 bases. The CDR3 region is CASSLGPLGSNQPQHF. Written as DNA, the CDR3 is TGTGCCAGCAGCCTTGGGCCGCTGGGCAGCAATCAGCCCCAGCATTTT.

This clonotype was counted only a few times. The chain recombines TRBV20-1 with TRBJ2-7; TRBD1 is a possible D gene (5 bases). V gave up 4 bases and J gave up 2 bases, with 12 bases separating them. Germline CDR1 and CDR2: DFQATT and SNEGSKA (reference sequence). The CDR3 is 13 amino acids. The CDR3 bases are TGCAGTGCTACCCCGGACACCCCCTACGAGCAGTACTTC. It yields the protein CSATPDTPYEQYF.

The J gene is TRBJ2-7, the V gene TRBV28; D remains ambiguous. The germline gives CDR1 MDHEN, CDR2 SYDVKM. With 3 bases removed from V and 0 bases from J, the gap between germline ends came to 9 bases. The CDR3 runs to 14 residues. CDR3: CASSFETDSYEQYF. The CDR3 bases are TGTGCCAGCAGTTTTGAAACAGACTCCTACGAGCAGTACTTC.

A note on this clonotype: One end of the junction is discordant with germline, which a read error may explain. The chain links TRBV15 to TRBJ2-7, with TRBD2 matching over 7 bases. CDR3 length: 17 amino acids. CDR1 is LNHNV and CDR2 is YYDKDF in the germline V gene (reference sequence). The CDR3 DNA is TGTGCCACCAGTAGAGATAGGCGAGCGGGAAGCTCCTACGAGCAGTACTTC. Protein: CATSRDRRAGSSYEQYF. Based on the CDR3 plus reference TRBV15 and TRBJ2-7, the full variable domain is DAMVIQNPRYQVTQFGKPVTLSCSQTLNHNVMYWYQQKSSQAPKLLFHYYDKDFNNEADTPDNFQSRRPNTSFCFLDIRSPGLGDTAMYLCATSRDRRAGSSYEQYFGPGTRLTVT.

There are a few counts of this clonotype. CDR3 nucleotides: TGCAGTGCTACCCCCCCCGCGGGCCGCAATCAGCCCCAGCATTTT. It codes for CSATPPAGRNQPQHF. The chain uses TRBV20-1 and TRBJ1-5; D not resolved. In germline, CDR1 is DFQATT, CDR2 SNEGSKA (reference sequence). This CDR3 region has 15 residues. Trimming removed 4 bases at V and 2 bases at J, with 15 bases between.

The rearrangement links TRBV6-1 to TRBJ1-5; unclear D gene. CDR1 is MNHNS, CDR2 SASEGT, per germline. The CDR3 spans 13 residues. Trimming removed 3 bases from V and 6 bases from J, with 9 bases in between. CDR3 amino acids: CASSDVGRQPQHF. CDR3 sequence (DNA): TGTGCCAGCAGTGATGTAGGGCGTCAGCCCCAGCATTTT.

This chain links TRBV28 with TRBJ2-1; 9 bases agree with TRBD1. Germline V lookup: CDR1 MDHEN, CDR2 SYDVKM. Unmatched junction bases numbered 4, after V lost 8 bases and J lost 2 bases. The CDR3 is 14 amino acids. For the CDR3, the DNA is TGTGCCAGCGGAAGGACAGGGGCCTACAATGAGCAGTTCTTC. Amino acids: CASGRTGAYNEQFF.

This clonotype was found a few times. The V gene is TRBV3-1, the J gene TRBJ2-3; weak D call: TRBD2 (5 bases). Trimming shortened V by 1 base and J by 4 bases, and 9 bases separated the two germline ends. The CDR3 is 14 amino acids. From germline, CDR1 is LGHDT and CDR2 YNNKEL (reference sequence). The CDR3 region is CASSQGGLSDTQYF. The CDR3 nucleotides read TGTGCCAGCAGCCAAGGAGGGCTATCAGATACGCAGTATTTT.

Here the CDR3 DNA reads TGTGCCAGCAGCCAATCCCCGACAGACAACTACGAGCAGTACTTC. It encodes CASSQSPTDNYEQYF. The rearrangement uses TRBV3-1 and TRBJ2-7, with D perhaps TRBD1 (5 bases). V lost 2 bases and J lost 3, with 14 bases in between. Germline-derived CDR1 and CDR2 are LGHDT and YNNKEL (reference sequence). The CDR3 loop spans 15 amino acids.

There are many counts of this clonotype. The chain couples TRBV20-1 to TRBJ2-5; 11 bases fit TRBD1. CDR3 size: 18 residues. Trimming cost V 6 bases and J 1 base; bases outside gene matches: 16. CDR1 is DFQATT and CDR2 is SNEGSKA in the germline V gene (reference sequence). Here the CDR3 reads CSARDRDRGFRFQETQYF. Written as DNA, the CDR3 is TGCAGTGCCAGGGATCGGGACAGGGGGTTCCGGTTCCAAGAGACCCAGTACTTC.

This clonotype was observed a few times. A read error may account for a junction end that differs from germline. This chain uses TRBV28 with TRBJ2-5, with TRBD2 matching over 9 bases. This CDR3 has 13 residues. The germline CDR1 and CDR2 sequences are MDHEN and SYDVKM. DNA for the CDR3: TGTGCCAGCAGTCCGGGACTAGCCGGTATCTTCGACTTC. Its translation: CASSPGLAGIFDF.

This clonotype was observed many times. The chain couples TRBV7-2 to TRBJ1-5, with unresolved D. Germline values: CDR1 SGHTA, CDR2 FQGNSA. The CDR3 covers 15 residues. With 5 bases removed from V and 0 bases from J, the gap between germline ends came to 11 bases. The CDR3: CASSIDIYSNQPQHF. Written as DNA, the CDR3 is TGTGCCAGCAGCATCGACATATATAGCAATCAGCCCCAGCATTTT.

The chain links TRBV7-8 to TRBJ2-1, with TRBD2 identical over 8 bases. The germline gives CDR1 SGHVS, CDR2 FQNEAQ. The CDR3 totals 15 residues. Trimming removed 4 bases from V and 8 bases from J; junction bases left unmatched: 10. The CDR3 sequence: CASSSGLASSDEQFF. DNA for the CDR3: TGTGCCAGCAGCTCCGGACTAGCATCCTCCGATGAGCAGTTCTTC.

This clonotype was seen ten or more times. The gene calls are TRBV27 and TRBJ1-5, with D tentatively TRBD1 (5 bases). Trimming took 2 bases from V and 2 from J, leaving 10 bases between them. This CDR3 spans 15 amino acids. CDR1 MNHEY and CDR2 SMNVEV come from the germline V gene (reference sequence). CDR3 protein: CASSLGDGGNQPQHF. The DNA for the CDR3 is TGTGCCAGCAGTTTAGGGGACGGCGGCAATCAGCCCCAGCATTTT.

The genes are TRBV24-1 and TRBJ1-3, with D hard to call. This CDR3 region has 12 residues. From germline, CDR1 is KGHDR and CDR2 SFDVKD. The V and J ends lost 8 bases and 1 base respectively, with 5 bases between them. The CDR3 reads CATNPSGNTIYF. As DNA, the CDR3 is TGTGCCACCAACCCATCTGGAAACACCATATATTTT.

This clonotype was detected only a few times. V gene TRBV7-2 combines with J gene TRBJ1-1; 8 bases align to TRBD1. The germline V gene has CDR1 SGHTA and CDR2 FQGNSA. V shed 0 bases and J 6 bases; nucleotides not matched to a gene: 6. The CDR3 has 15 amino acids. CDR3 coding DNA: TGTGCCAGCAGCTTAGCGATCCGGACAGGGTCTGAAGCTTTCTTT. Protein sequence: CASSLAIRTGSEAFF. The full variable domain, completed using reference TRBV7-2 and TRBJ1-1, is GAGVSQSPSNKVTEKGKDVELRCDPISGHTALYWYRQSLGQGLEFLIYFQGNSAPDKSGLPSDRFSAERTGGSVSTLTIQRTQQEDSAVYLCASSLAIRTGSEAFFGQGTRLTVV.